The clone carrying this TCR beta chain was seen ten or more times. Its antigen is not identified. These data come from a study of T cell repertoires in cytomegalovirus infection. Turning to the study itself: Matching HLA type, along with CMV infection, was indicated by public TCR beta signatures.

Whole-study results and caveats: Summed frequency of public TCR beta families distinguished CMV carriers with the relevant HLA. It was HLA-C-restricted CMV-specific TCR beta clonotypes that dominated the response ex vivo.

J lost 7 bases, V lost 5 bases, and 6 bases had no gene match. The CDR3 spans 14 residues. From germline, CDR1 is SGHTA and CDR2 FQGNSA. TCRdb redid the calling of the reads with MiXCR, one entry per CDR3 protein. The sample lists about 140,000 distinct CDR3 sequences; about 6.5% were seen once. The V and J genes are TRBV7-2 and TRBJ2-4, with 9 bases matching TRBD1. Input material: PBMCs. This clonotype originated in a human donor in good health (CMV status not recorded). Some clones in this sample may be carry-over from other donors' samples. The CDR3 spells CASSPGTGRNIQYF. The DNA of the CDR3 is TGTGCCAGCAGCCCCGGGACAGGGAGGAACATTCAGTACTTC.